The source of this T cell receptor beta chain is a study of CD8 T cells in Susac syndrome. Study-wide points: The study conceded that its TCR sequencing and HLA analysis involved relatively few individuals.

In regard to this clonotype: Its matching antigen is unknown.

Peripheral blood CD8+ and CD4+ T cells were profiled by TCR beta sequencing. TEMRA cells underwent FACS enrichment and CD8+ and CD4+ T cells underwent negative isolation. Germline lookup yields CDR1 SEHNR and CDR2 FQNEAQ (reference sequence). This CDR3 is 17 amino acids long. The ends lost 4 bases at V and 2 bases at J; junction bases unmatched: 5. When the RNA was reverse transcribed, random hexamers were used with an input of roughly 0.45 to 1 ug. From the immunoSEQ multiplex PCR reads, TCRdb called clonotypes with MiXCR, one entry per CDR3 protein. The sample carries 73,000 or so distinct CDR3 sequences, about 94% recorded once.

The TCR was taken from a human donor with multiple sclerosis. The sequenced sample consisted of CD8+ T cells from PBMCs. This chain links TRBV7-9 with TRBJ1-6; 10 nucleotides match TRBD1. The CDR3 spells CASSSSDRGTYNSPLHF. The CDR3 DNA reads TGTGCCAGCAGCTCCTCGGACAGGGGGACCTATAATTCACCCCTCCACTTT.